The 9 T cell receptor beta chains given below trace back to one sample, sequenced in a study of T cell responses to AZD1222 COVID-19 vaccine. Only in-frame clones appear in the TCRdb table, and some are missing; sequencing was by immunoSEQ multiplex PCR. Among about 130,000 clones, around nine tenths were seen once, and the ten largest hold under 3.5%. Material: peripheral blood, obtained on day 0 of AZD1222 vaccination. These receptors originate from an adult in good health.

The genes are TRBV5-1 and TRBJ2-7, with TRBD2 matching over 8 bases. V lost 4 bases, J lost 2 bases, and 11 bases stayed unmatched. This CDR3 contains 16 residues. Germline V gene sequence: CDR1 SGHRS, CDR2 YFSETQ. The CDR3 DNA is TGCGCCAGCAGCGTTGGCCCGACTAGCGCTGCCTACGAGCAGTACTTC. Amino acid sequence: CASSVGPTSAAYEQYF.

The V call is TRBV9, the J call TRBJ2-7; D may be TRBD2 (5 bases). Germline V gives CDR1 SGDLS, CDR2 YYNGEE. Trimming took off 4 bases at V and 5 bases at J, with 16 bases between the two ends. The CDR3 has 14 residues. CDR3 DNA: TGTGCCAGCAGCCCTCACAGCGGTCGGGACGAGCAGTACTTC. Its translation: CASSPHSGRDEQYF.

The CDR3 sequence: CASSDVTDQPQHF. CDR3 in DNA: TGTGCCAGCAGTGATGTTACAGATCAGCCCCAGCATTTT. The chain has TRBV6-1 and TRBJ1-5; D unresolved. Germline values: CDR1 MNHNS, CDR2 SASEGT. This CDR3 region has 13 residues. Trimming stripped 3 bases from V and 5 bases from J, with 8 bases between.

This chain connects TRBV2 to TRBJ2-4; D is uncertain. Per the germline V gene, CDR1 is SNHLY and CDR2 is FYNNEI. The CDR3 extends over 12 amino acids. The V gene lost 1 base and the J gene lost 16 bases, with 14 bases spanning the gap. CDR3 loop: CASSEGVARSYF. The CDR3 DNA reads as TGTGCCAGCAGTGAAGGGGTGGCTAGGTCTTACTTC.

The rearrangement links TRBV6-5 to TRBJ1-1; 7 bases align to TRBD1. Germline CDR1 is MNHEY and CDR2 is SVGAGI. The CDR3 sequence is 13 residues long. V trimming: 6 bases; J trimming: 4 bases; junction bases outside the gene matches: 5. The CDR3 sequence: CASSPTGITEAFF. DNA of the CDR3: TGTGCCAGCAGCCCGACAGGGATCACTGAAGCTTTCTTT.

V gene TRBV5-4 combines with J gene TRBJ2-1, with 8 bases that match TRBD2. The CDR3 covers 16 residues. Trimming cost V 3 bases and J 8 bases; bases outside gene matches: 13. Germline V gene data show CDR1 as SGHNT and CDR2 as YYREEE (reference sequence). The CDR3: CASSSRQSGSGDEQFF. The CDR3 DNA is TGTGCCAGCAGCTCTAGACAGAGCGGGAGTGGAGATGAGCAGTTCTTC.

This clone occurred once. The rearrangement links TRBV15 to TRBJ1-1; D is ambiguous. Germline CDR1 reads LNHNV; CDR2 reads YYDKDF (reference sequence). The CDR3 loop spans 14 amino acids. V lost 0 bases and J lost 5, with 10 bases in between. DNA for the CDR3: TGTGCCACCAGCAGAGAGGCGGGGTATACTGAAGCTTTCTTT. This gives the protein CATSREAGYTEAFF.

CDR3 coding DNA: TGTGCCAGCAGCCCGGGACAGAACACTGAAGCTTTCTTT. Its translation is CASSPGQNTEAFF. V gene TRBV5-8 combines with J gene TRBJ1-1; TRBD1 is a possible D gene (6 bases). Trimming cost V 4 bases and J 1 base, with 8 bases left between them. CDR1 is SGHTS and CDR2 is YDEGEE in the germline V gene. This CDR3 region has 13 residues.

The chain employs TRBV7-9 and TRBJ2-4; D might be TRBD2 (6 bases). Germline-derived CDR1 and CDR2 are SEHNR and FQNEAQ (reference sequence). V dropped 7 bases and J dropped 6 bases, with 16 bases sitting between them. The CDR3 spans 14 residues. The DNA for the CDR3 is TGTGCCAGCACCAGGGCGGGATCCGGAAACATTCAGTACTTC. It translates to CASTRAGSGNIQYF.